One and the same sample provided the 20 T cell receptor beta chains below, sequenced in a study of shared clonotypes between healthy human individuals. Measured with immunoSEQ multiplex PCR; TCRdb has only the in-frame clones, and not every one. The sample holds about 2.3 million clones, just over 90% seen once. Sequencing was carried out using naive CD4+ T cells from PBMCs. Subset given: CD45RA+ positively selected. All receptors come from a man in his late teens or twenties in good health. Some clones in this sample may be carry-over from other donors' samples.

The chain recombines TRBV7-8 with TRBJ2-2; D is possibly TRBD2 (6 bases). Germline CDR1 reads SGHVS; CDR2 reads FQNEAQ. Between the trimmed V and J ends, which lost 1 base and 6 bases, there was a span of 9 bases. CDR3 length equals 14 residues. Written as DNA, the CDR3 is TGTGCCAGCAGCTTAGTCCGGAGGGCCGGGGAGCTGTTTTTT. Translating it yields CASSLVRRAGELFF.

With respect to this clone: The sample holds other DNA sequences that translate to the same CDR3. The chain employs TRBV5-1 and TRBJ2-5; weak D call: TRBD1 (5 bases). The CDR3 runs to 12 residues. Trimming removed 1 base from V and 4 bases from J, with 5 bases in between. From germline, CDR1 is SGHRS and CDR2 YFSETQ. The CDR3 bases are TGCGCCAGCAGCTTGAGGGGAGAGACCCAGTACTTC. Translated, it gives CASSLRGETQYF.

This sequence joins TRBV2 and TRBJ2-2, with 14 positions matching TRBD2. Germline loops: CDR1 SNHLY, CDR2 FYNNEI. CDR3 length: 16 residues. V was clipped by 10 bases and J by 1 base; unmatched bases: 5. Written as DNA, the CDR3 is TGTGCCACCCGACTAGCGGGAGGGCGGAACACCGGGGAGCTGTTTTTT. This codes for CATRLAGGRNTGELFF.

The rearrangement uses TRBV5-6 and TRBJ2-3, with 13 positions matching TRBD2. The ends lost 1 base at V and 5 bases at J; junction bases unmatched: 7. CDR3 size: 17 residues. Germline CDR1 reads SGHDT; CDR2 reads YYEEEE. CDR3 protein: CASSLLGTSGNIDTQYF. The CDR3 region has the DNA TGTGCCAGCAGCTTGCTTGGGACTAGCGGGAACATAGATACGCAGTATTTT.

A single count supports this clone. This chain joins TRBV28 and TRBJ1-2; 7 bases line up with TRBD1. The CDR3 loop spans 12 amino acids. Trimming at V came to 4 bases and at J to 10 bases, leaving 6 bases not matched to a gene. The germline gives CDR1 MDHEN, CDR2 SYDVKM. The CDR3 protein is CASSSDRVIYTF. The CDR3 DNA is TGTGCCAGCAGTTCCGACAGGGTCATCTACACCTTC.

This chain joins TRBV5-1 and TRBJ1-2; 12 bases map to TRBD1. Germline CDR1 SGHRS, CDR2 YFSETQ. V lost 4 bases, J lost 8 bases, and 9 bases stayed unmatched. This CDR3 contains 15 residues. The CDR3 DNA reads TGCGCCAGCAGCGCCTCCGGGACAGGGGGCGACGGCTACACCTTC. Residues: CASSASGTGGDGYTF.

The V call is TRBV19, the J call TRBJ2-7; TRBD1 aligns across 7 bases. CDR3 size: 16 residues. Germline-derived CDR1 and CDR2 are LNHDA and SQIVND (reference sequence). V shed 2 bases and J 4 bases; nucleotides not matched to a gene: 11. CDR3 amino acids: CASSISGTAVRYEQYF. CDR3 bases: TGTGCCAGTAGTATATCGGGGACAGCCGTTAGGTACGAGCAGTACTTC.

The chain couples TRBV7-2 to TRBJ2-7, with TRBD2 as a possible D gene (6 bases). The CDR3 loop spans 15 amino acids. Germline CDR1 is SGHTA and CDR2 is FQGNSA. Trimming took 1 base from V and 2 from J, leaving 12 bases between them. CDR3 sequence: CASSLEPGVAYEQYF. In nucleotides, the CDR3 is TGTGCCAGCAGCTTAGAACCGGGAGTGGCCTACGAGCAGTACTTC.

The chain joins TRBV28 to TRBJ2-2, with D perhaps being TRBD1 or TRBD2 (5 bases each). Trimming cost V 6 bases and J 0 bases, with 11 bases left between them. The CDR3 sequence is 15 residues long. Germline V gene lookup returns CDR1 MDHEN and CDR2 SYDVKM. CDR3 sequence: CASRTGPTNTGELFF. CDR3 coding DNA: TGTGCCAGCAGGACGGGGCCAACGAACACCGGGGAGCTGTTTTTT.

The chain links TRBV30 to TRBJ2-1; 12 positions match TRBD1. The CDR3 is 13 amino acids. In germline, CDR1 is GTSNPN, CDR2 SVGIG (reference sequence). V was clipped by 8 bases and J by 7 bases; unmatched bases: 6. The CDR3 nucleotides read TGTGCCCGGGGGACAGGGGGCCTTAATGAGCAGTTCTTC. Its protein is CARGTGGLNEQFF.

This rearrangement joins TRBV27 to TRBJ1-2, with a tentative D call TRBD1 (6 bases). Germline assignment: CDR1 MNHEY and CDR2 SMNVEV (reference sequence). The CDR3 length is 13 residues. Trimming took off 6 bases at V and 4 bases at J, with 12 bases between the two ends. DNA for the CDR3: TGTGCCAGCAGGACGGAAGGGGGCTATGGCTACACCTTC. Translating gives CASRTEGGYGYTF.

The chain carries TRBV29-1 and TRBJ2-1; D not resolved. Per the germline V gene, CDR1 is SQVTM and CDR2 is ANQGSEA. Trimming took off 3 bases at V and 13 bases at J, with 4 bases between the two ends. The CDR3 contains 8 residues. In nucleotides, the CDR3 is TGCAGCGTTGACAGTCAGTTCTTC. It translates to CSVDSQFF.

This rearrangement joins TRBV29-1 to TRBJ1-1; D might be TRBD1 (5 bases). CDR1 is SQVTM and CDR2 is ANQGSEA in the germline V gene. The V gene lost 6 bases and the J gene lost 4 bases, with 18 bases spanning the gap. The CDR3 loop spans 14 amino acids. CDR3: CSVQYSGVGTEAFF. For the CDR3, the DNA is TGCAGCGTACAGTATTCGGGGGTCGGCACTGAAGCTTTCTTT.

The chain couples TRBV7-9 to TRBJ2-1; 9 positions agree with TRBD2. This CDR3 has 16 residues. CDR1 is SEHNR and CDR2 is FQNEAQ in the germline V gene (reference sequence). The V segment lost 3 bases and the J segment 5 bases; nucleotides outside the gene matches: 8. In nucleotides, the CDR3 is TGTGCCAGCAGCTTTCGGGAGGCGGGAGGGCACAATGAGCAGTTCTTC. This encodes CASSFREAGGHNEQFF.

The chain employs TRBV29-1 and TRBJ1-1; possibly TRBD1 for D (6 bases). The length of the CDR3 is 10 residues. Trimming took 6 bases from V and 10 from J, leaving 12 bases between them. CDR1 is SQVTM, CDR2 ANQGSEA, per germline. CDR3 amino acids: CSVQRGRAFF. CDR3 coding DNA: TGCAGCGTCCAGAGGGGGAGAGCTTTCTTT.

The genes are TRBV4-1 and TRBJ2-4; D is unresolved. The length of the CDR3 is 12 residues. The ends were cut back, 2 bases at V and 3 bases at J, with 2 bases in the middle. Germline V lookup: CDR1 MGHRA, CDR2 YSYEKL. The CDR3 protein is CASSQNKNIQYF. The CDR3 DNA follows: TGCGCCAGCAGCCAAAACAAAAACATTCAGTACTTC.

This sequence joins TRBV27 and TRBJ1-1; TRBD1 might be the D (5 bases). The V end was cut by 5 bases, the J end by 8 bases, with 12 bases between. The V gene's germline CDR1 is MNHEY and CDR2 SMNVEV (reference sequence). The CDR3 covers 12 residues. CDR3 amino acids: CASSTGTREAFF. CDR3 DNA: TGTGCCAGCAGTACCGGGACCCGGGAAGCTTTCTTT.

The chain recombines TRBV23-1 with TRBJ2-7; 9 bases agree with TRBD1. Being an ORF, TRBV23-1 has a function that is uncertain. The CDR3 has 14 residues. The trim removed 8 bases at V and 2 bases at J, leaving 7 bases unmatched. The DNA of the CDR3 is TGCGCCAGCCCGTTGACAGGGGGTCCCTACGAGCAGTACTTC. The encoded protein is CASPLTGGPYEQYF.

The chain uses TRBV9 and TRBJ2-1; D possibly corresponds to TRBD2 (5 bases). Germline-derived CDR1 and CDR2 are SGDLS and YYNGEE. The CDR3 covers 14 residues. V was pared by 5 bases and J by 8 bases, with 17 bases between. The CDR3 reads CASRRGPGFHEQFF. CDR3 nucleotides: TGTGCCAGCAGAAGAGGGCCTGGGTTTCATGAGCAGTTCTTC.

The chain uses TRBV7-9 and TRBJ2-5, with a tentative D call TRBD2 (6 bases). The CDR3 totals 14 residues. Germline CDR1 SEHNR, CDR2 FQNEAQ (reference sequence). Deletions cut 5 bases from V and 7 bases from J, with 17 bases between. The CDR3 protein is CASSPPSGAVTQYF. The DNA of the CDR3 is TGTGCCAGCAGCCCCCCTTCGGGAGCTGTGACCCAGTACTTC.